A single sample is the source of the 31 T cell receptor beta chains below, sequenced in a study of blood T cells in healthy people across ages. Together with a sample-barcoded 5' primer, a J-beta primer mix was included in a second PCR lasting about 7 to 12 cycles. TCRdb reprocessed the 5' RACE reads with MiXCR, giving one entry per CDR3 protein. Among approximately 790,000 distinct CDR3 sequences listed, around 62% were seen once. Input material: blood. These receptor sequences come from a man aged 25 to 45 in good health.

In this sample, this clonotype turned up a few times. DNA of the CDR3: TGTGCCACCAGTGATACCCGGGGCAAGCACAATGAGCAGTTCTTC. It specifies CATSDTRGKHNEQFF. V usage is TRBV24-1 and J usage is TRBJ2-1; either TRBD1 or TRBD2 may fit D (5 bases each). V was clipped by 3 bases and J by 5 bases, with 13 bases between them. Germline assignment: CDR1 KGHDR and CDR2 SFDVKD. This CDR3 has 15 residues.

The chain employs TRBV4-3 and TRBJ2-5; TRBD2 agrees at 7 bases. The J call may be wrong; the DNA end is better matched by TRBJ2-7. The CDR3 is made up of 15 amino acids. Per the germline V gene, CDR1 is LGHNA and CDR2 is YSLEER. The CDR3 here is CASSPGLTVHYEQYF. The DNA of the CDR3 is TGCGCCAGCAGCCCGGGACTAACGGTTCACTACGAGCAGTACTTC.

The chain carries TRBV12-3 or TRBV12-4 and TRBJ1-1; no definite D call. There are 12 residues in the CDR3. Trimming stripped 6 bases from V and 7 bases from J, with 12 bases between. CDR3 region: CASRLFGIEAFF. The CDR3 DNA is TGTGCCAGCAGGCTCTTCGGGATTGAAGCTTTCTTT.

DNA of the CDR3: TGTGCCAGCAGCCAAGTGGCAGGCTCCTACAATGAGCAGTTCTTC. Its protein is CASSQVAGSYNEQFF. The chain joins TRBV4-2 to TRBJ2-1, with unresolved D. V gave up 1 base and J gave up 0 bases, with 7 bases separating them. The germline gives CDR1 LGHNA, CDR2 YNFKEQ. This CDR3 is 15 amino acids long.

This clonotype was seen a handful of times. The chain recombines TRBV13 with TRBJ1-2, with 10 bases aligning to TRBD1. V trimming: 4 bases; J trimming: 4 bases; junction bases outside the gene matches: 6. The length of the CDR3 is 15 residues. Per the germline V gene, CDR1 is PRHDT and CDR2 is FYEKMQ (reference sequence). The CDR3 loop reads CASSSRQGATYGYTF. DNA for the CDR3: TGTGCCAGCAGCTCGCGACAGGGGGCGACCTATGGCTACACCTTC.

This clonotype was counted between two and nine times. The chain uses TRBV20-1 and TRBJ2-1; maybe TRBD1 (5 bases). Trimming left V 1 base short and J 5 bases short, with 18 bases between. The CDR3 is 16 residues long. CDR1 and CDR2 from the germline V gene are DFQATT and SNEGSKA (reference sequence). Here the CDR3 reads CSARGRRGLGDNEQFF. The CDR3, as DNA: TGCAGTGCTAGAGGCCGTAGGGGCCTAGGGGACAATGAGCAGTTCTTC.

The rearrangement uses TRBV29-1 and TRBJ1-4; 7 bases are shared with TRBD1. This CDR3 spans 13 amino acids. V lost 0 bases, J lost 13 bases, and 8 bases stayed unmatched. Germline V gene sequence: CDR1 SQVTM, CDR2 ANQGSEA. The CDR3 loop is CSVEDLRGGGLFF. The CDR3 coding sequence is TGCAGCGTTGAAGATCTTAGAGGGGGCGGACTGTTTTTT.

The rearrangement uses TRBV7-2 and TRBJ1-2, with 7 bases fitting TRBD1. CDR3 length: 16 residues. V trimming: 4 bases; J trimming: 7 bases; junction bases outside the gene matches: 15. The germline CDR1 and CDR2 sequences are SGHTA and FQGNSA. CDR3 in DNA: TGTGCCAGCAGCTCCCCAGGGACAGAGCCTAGGGGTGGCTACACCTTC. It yields the protein CASSSPGTEPRGGYTF. Full variable domain (rest looked up from reference TRBV7-2 and TRBJ1-2): GAGVSQSPSNKVTEKGKDVELRCDPISGHTALYWYRQSLGQGLEFLIYFQGNSAPDKSGLPSDRFSAERTGGSVSTLTIQRTQQEDSAVYLCASSSPGTEPRGGYTFGSGTRLTVV.

This clonotype was recorded a few times. The V and J genes are TRBV7-2 and TRBJ2-3, with D tentatively TRBD1 (6 bases). Germline V gene sequence: CDR1 SGHTA, CDR2 FQGNSA. Trimming shortened V by 4 bases and J by 0 bases, and 11 bases separated the two germline ends. The CDR3 runs 15 residues. The DNA of the CDR3 is TGTGCCAGCAGCTCACAGGGTTCTAGCACAGATACGCAGTATTTT. Translated: CASSSQGSSTDTQYF.

A note on this clonotype: One end of the junction is discordant with germline, which a read error may explain. The chain has TRBV25-1 and TRBJ2-6; D remains unclear. Germline lookup yields CDR1 MGHDK and CDR2 SYGVNS. There are 14 residues in the CDR3. CDR3 sequence reads: CVSSVGSGANVLTF. Written as DNA, the CDR3 is TGTGTCAGCAGTGTGGGGTCTGGGGCCAACGTCCTGACTTTC.

This chain links TRBV24-1 with TRBJ2-3; D is unresolved. CDR1 is KGHDR, CDR2 SFDVKD, per germline. The CDR3 extends over 15 amino acids. The V end lost 3 bases, the J end lost 6 bases, and 15 bases lay between the germline ends. CDR3 in DNA: TGTGCCACCAGTGATGAAGGGTATATAGGGGATACGCAGTATTTT. It encodes CATSDEGYIGDTQYF.

With regard to this clonotype: An end of the junction does not agree with germline; a read error may underlie this. The chain couples TRBV29-1 to TRBJ2-1; TRBD1 matches at 8 bases. CDR1 is SQVTM, CDR2 ANQGSEA, per germline. The CDR3 is 15 amino acids. CDR3 loop: CSARRQGNSYNGQFF. The CDR3, as DNA: TGCAGCGCCCGCCGACAGGGGAACTCCTACAATGGGCAGTTCTTC.

In this sample, this clonotype turned up many times. DNA of the CDR3: TGCAGCGTTGACAGGGCTGTAGGGGGAACTGAAGCTTTCTTT. Its translation is CSVDRAVGGTEAFF. This chain uses TRBV29-1 with TRBJ1-1; D is perhaps TRBD1 (6 bases). The germline gives CDR1 SQVTM, CDR2 ANQGSEA. V lost 3 bases, J lost 5 bases, and 16 bases lay in between. CDR3 size: 14 residues. Drawing the rest from reference TRBV29-1 and TRBJ1-1, the complete variable domain is SAVISQKPSRDICQRGTSLTIQCQVDSQVTMMFWYRQQPGQSLTLIATANQGSEATYESGFVIDKFPISRPNLTFSTLTVSNMSPEDSSIYLCSVDRAVGGTEAFFGQGTRLTVV.

This chain links TRBV12-3 or TRBV12-4 with TRBJ2-6; a weak D match, TRBD1 (6 bases). The CDR3 length is 14 residues. V gave up 8 bases and J gave up 4 bases, with 12 bases separating them. The CDR3 loop reads CASLQGRGANVLTF. CDR3 in DNA: TGTGCCAGCCTCCAGGGGCGAGGGGCCAACGTCCTGACTTTC.

The rearrangement uses TRBV20-1 and TRBJ1-5; D is perhaps TRBD1 (5 bases). This CDR3 has 14 amino acids. The V gene's germline CDR1 is DFQATT and CDR2 SNEGSKA (reference sequence). V was pared by 6 bases and J by 7 bases, with 19 bases between. DNA for the CDR3: TGCAGTGCAGCAAAGGGTGGAGGGGACCAGCCCCAGCATTTT. This encodes CSAAKGGGDQPQHF.

This clonotype has just one count. The V gene is TRBV2, the J gene TRBJ2-1, with 8 bases aligning to TRBD2. The CDR3 is 15 amino acids. Germline V gene sequence: CDR1 SNHLY, CDR2 FYNNEI. Trimming removed 8 bases from V and 6 bases from J; junction bases left unmatched: 12. The CDR3 region is CASPRTPGGPNEQFF. The DNA of the CDR3 is TGTGCCAGCCCGCGCACCCCGGGGGGGCCCAATGAGCAGTTCTTC. The variable domain in full, with the rest retrieved from reference TRBV2 and TRBJ2-1, is EPEVTQTPSHQVTQMGQEVILRCVPISNHLYFYWYRQILGQKVEFLVSFYNNEISEKSEIFDDQFSVERPDGSNFTLKIRSTKLEDSAMYFCASPRTPGGPNEQFFGPGTRLTVL.

This clonotype was counted once. V and J are TRBV21-1 and TRBJ1-5; the listed D gene, TRBD1, was not tested against the DNA. TRBV21-1 is classified as a pseudogene. The CDR3 consists of 16 residues. This CDR3 is CASSNTGQSNNQPQHF. The CDR3 DNA reads TGTGCCAGCAGCAATACGGGACAGTCCAACAATCAGCCCCAGCATTTT.

The chain recombines TRBV2 with TRBJ1-2; D gene uncertain. This CDR3 spans 14 amino acids. Trimming shortened V by 5 bases and J by 8 bases, and 18 bases separated the two germline ends. Germline assignment: CDR1 SNHLY and CDR2 FYNNEI. The CDR3 region has the DNA TGTGCCAGCAGTACGGGCCTGGGGTTCGACGGCTACACCTTC. Protein product: CASSTGLGFDGYTF.

The chain recombines TRBV2 with TRBJ2-5; D may correspond to TRBD1 or TRBD2 (5 bases each). The CDR3 is made up of 17 amino acids. CDR1 and CDR2 from the germline V gene are SNHLY and FYNNEI. The germline V and J ends were trimmed by 8 bases and 1 base, with 23 bases remaining between them. The chain's CDR3 is CASEGHGPPQSQETQYF. DNA for the CDR3: TGTGCCAGCGAGGGGCATGGACCACCTCAGAGCCAAGAGACCCAGTACTTC.

This chain joins TRBV12-3 or TRBV12-4 and TRBJ2-5; D is perhaps TRBD1 (6 bases). The CDR3 loop spans 14 amino acids. The V gene lost 5 bases and the J gene lost 2 bases, with 12 bases spanning the gap. The CDR3 here is CASSKTGNQETQYF. The DNA for the CDR3 is TGTGCCAGCAGTAAAACAGGGAATCAAGAGACCCAGTACTTC.

The V gene is TRBV9, the J gene TRBJ1-5; maybe TRBD1 (5 bases). Germline CDR1 is SGDLS and CDR2 is YYNGEE. CDR3 length equals 17 residues. V lost 2 bases, J lost 0 bases, and 15 bases lay in between. The CDR3 DNA reads TGTGCCAGCAGCGTGGGACCCTTCGCGAATAGCAATCAGCCCCAGCATTTT. This translates into CASSVGPFANSNQPQHF.

This sequence joins TRBV20-1 and TRBJ2-1; perhaps TRBD1 as D (6 bases). Per germline, CDR1 DFQATT and CDR2 SNEGSKA (reference sequence). This CDR3 spans 13 amino acids. Deletions cut 1 base from V and 6 bases from J, with 10 bases between. In DNA, the CDR3 is TGCAGTGCTAGAGTTCAGGGGCCCAATGAGCAGTTCTTC. Its protein product is CSARVQGPNEQFF.

The chain joins TRBV29-1 to TRBJ2-1; the match to TRBD2 covers 8 bases. The CDR3 has 14 residues. V shed 4 bases and J 7 bases; nucleotides not matched to a gene: 9. Germline lookup yields CDR1 SQVTM and CDR2 ANQGSEA. CDR3 coding DNA: TGCAGCGTTGGGCCCGGGGGGGCGGGGAATGAGCAGTTCTTC. This encodes CSVGPGGAGNEQFF.

This clonotype was observed a handful of times. This chain uses TRBV28 with TRBJ1-5, with 8 positions matching TRBD1. CDR1 is MDHEN and CDR2 is SYDVKM in the germline V gene. The length of the CDR3 is 16 residues. V trimming: 4 bases; J trimming: 3 bases; junction bases outside the gene matches: 8. CDR3 amino acids: CASSSPGGRDNQPQHF. The CDR3 bases are TGTGCCAGCAGTTCTCCAGGGGGCAGAGACAATCAGCCCCAGCATTTT.

V is TRBV29-1 and J is TRBJ1-1, with TRBD1 identical over 11 bases. The trim removed 7 bases at V and 5 bases at J, leaving 6 bases unmatched. Per the germline V gene, CDR1 is SQVTM and CDR2 is ANQGSEA. CDR3 length: 13 amino acids. CDR3 coding DNA: TGCAGCGCTGGGGGACAGGGGGGAACTGAAGCTTTCTTT. This gives the protein CSAGGQGGTEAFF.

This chain links TRBV7-8 with TRBJ2-7; TRBD2 agrees at 7 bases. CDR3 size: 15 residues. Trimming took 5 bases from V and 0 from J; bases not matched to a gene: 7. In germline, CDR1 is SGHVS, CDR2 FQNEAQ. The CDR3 loop reads CASSITSVPSYEQYF. The CDR3 DNA is TGTGCCAGCAGCATCACTAGCGTTCCCTCCTACGAGCAGTACTTC.

The chain recombines TRBV7-2 with TRBJ2-5, with TRBD2 identical over 9 bases. Germline assignment: CDR1 SGHTA and CDR2 FQGNSA. The CDR3 runs 15 residues. The trim removed 4 bases at V and 5 bases at J, leaving 8 bases unmatched. DNA of the CDR3: TGTGCCAGCAGCTCGGGACTAGCCGGGGGGGAGACCCAGTACTTC. Translating it yields CASSSGLAGGETQYF. Based on the CDR3 plus reference TRBV7-2 and TRBJ2-5, the full variable domain is GAGVSQSPSNKVTEKGKDVELRCDPISGHTALYWYRQSLGQGLEFLIYFQGNSAPDKSGLPSDRFSAERTGGSVSTLTIQRTQQEDSAVYLCASSSGLAGGETQYFGPGTRLLVL.

The gene calls are TRBV4-3 and TRBJ2-3, with TRBD2 identical over 9 bases. CDR3 length equals 16 residues. V lost 3 bases, J lost 2 bases, and 6 bases stayed unmatched. The germline CDR1 and CDR2 sequences are LGHNA and YSLEER. The CDR3 region has the DNA TGCGCCAGCAGCCAGTTGGGACTAGCAATCACAGATACGCAGTATTTT. Protein: CASSQLGLAITDTQYF.

The V gene is TRBV3-1, the J gene TRBJ2-5; the match to TRBD2 covers 10 bases. The CDR3 sequence is 14 residues long. J lost 4 bases, V lost 5 bases, and 4 bases had no gene match. Looked up from germline, CDR1 is LGHDT and CDR2 is YNNKEL (reference sequence). This CDR3 reads CASSIAGGPETQYF. CDR3 nucleotide sequence: TGTGCCAGCAGCATAGCGGGGGGCCCAGAGACCCAGTACTTC.

The gene calls are TRBV7-2 and TRBJ2-5; no reliable D call. The CDR3 has 14 amino acids. Per germline, CDR1 SGHTA and CDR2 FQGNSA. V lost 4 bases and J 4 bases, leaving 13 bases between the germline ends. The CDR3 reads CASSSRASGETQYF. Written as DNA, the CDR3 is TGTGCCAGCAGCTCCCGGGCGTCGGGAGAGACCCAGTACTTC.

This clonotype appeared a few times. The chain employs TRBV7-2 and TRBJ2-5; 9 positions match TRBD1. The CDR3 extends over 16 amino acids. CDR1 and CDR2 (germline): SGHTA, FQGNSA. J was trimmed by 11 bases and V by 0 bases; bases with no gene match: 13. The CDR3 loop reads CASSLAGGRTGEEQYF. The DNA for the CDR3 is TGTGCCAGCAGCTTAGCCGGGGGAAGGACAGGGGAGGAGCAGTACTTC.